One sample yielded the 24 T cell receptor beta chains listed below, sequenced in a study of graft-versus-host responses after intestinal transplantation (dated by TCRdb to about 2021). The library was prepared using the immunoSEQ multiplex PCR assay. In TCRdb, the immuneACCESS table is reduced to in-frame sequences with V and J assigned. These tables do not hold every clone; where another copy was compared, an unresolved V gene accounts for under half, and the others remain unexplained. Here the sample has around 100,000 clones; roughly 90% occur a single time. The top ten constitute around 0.9% of the sample. The antigens these receptors bind are not known. Explained via the paper, the time point label denotes: cells obtained before transplantation from donor or recipient. The specimen was unstimulated CD4+ T cells sorted from spleen or lymph node cells, collected before intestinal transplant. Every receptor here comes from a human donor who received an intestinal transplant.

This chain joins TRBV6-6 and TRBJ2-1; tentatively, D is TRBD1 (5 bases). The CDR3 extends over 13 amino acids. Trimming took off 0 bases at V and 10 bases at J, with 10 bases between the two ends. Germline values: CDR1 MNHNY, CDR2 SVGAGI (reference sequence). DNA for the CDR3: TGTGCCAGCAGTTACTCTCAGGGTAGAGAGCAGTTCTTC. This sequence encodes CASSYSQGREQFF.

V and J are TRBV7-2 and TRBJ2-2, with unresolved D. Trimming stripped 5 bases from V and 5 bases from J, with 15 bases between. From germline, CDR1 is SGHTA and CDR2 FQGNSA. This CDR3 contains 15 residues. The CDR3 here is CASSPMVAKTGELFF. In DNA form, the CDR3 reads TGTGCCAGCAGCCCCATGGTCGCCAAAACCGGGGAGCTGTTTTTT.

This chain links TRBV6-5 with TRBJ1-6, with D perhaps TRBD1 (6 bases). V was trimmed by 5 bases and J by 4 bases, leaving 9 bases between them. Per the germline V gene, CDR1 is MNHEY and CDR2 is SVGAGI. This CDR3 is built from 14 residues. CDR3 bases: TGTGCCAGCAGTCACAGGGCGTATAATTCACCCCTCCACTTT. This gives the protein CASSHRAYNSPLHF.

The rearrangement joins TRBV7-3 to TRBJ2-3; possibly TRBD1 for D (6 bases). Germline CDR1 is SGHTA and CDR2 is FQGTGA. V dropped 5 bases and J dropped 3 bases, with 9 bases sitting between them. There are 13 residues in the CDR3. DNA of the CDR3: TGTGCCAGCAGCACCGGGACAACAGATACGCAGTATTTT. Its translation: CASSTGTTDTQYF.

This clone has only a few counts. The chain combines TRBV7-3 with TRBJ1-6; TRBD1 aligns across 9 bases. The CDR3 contains 15 residues. Germline CDR1 and CDR2: SGHTA and FQGTGA. With V trimmed by 5 bases and J by 9 bases, 8 bases remained unmatched. DNA of the CDR3: TGTGCCAGCAGCGGGACAGGGTCCGGCGGTTCACCCCTCCACTTT. Translation gives CASSGTGSGGSPLHF.

V gene TRBV11-2 combines with J gene TRBJ2-3; TRBD2 is a possible D gene (6 bases). The CDR3 sequence is 16 residues long. Trimming cost V 0 bases and J 1 base, with 11 bases left between them. The germline V gene encodes CDR1 SGHAT and CDR2 FQNNGV. The CDR3 DNA reads TGTGCCAGCAGCTTAGATCTGGGGACTGGCACAGATACGCAGTATTTT. Its translation is CASSLDLGTGTDTQYF.

The rearrangement joins TRBV9 to TRBJ1-2; 8 bases map to TRBD1. CDR1 is SGDLS, CDR2 YYNGEE, per germline. The CDR3 extends over 16 amino acids. V lost 3 bases and J lost 0; bases outside the gene matches: 7. The CDR3 loop is CASSARGRGSNYGYTF. CDR3 nucleotides: TGTGCCAGCAGCGCCAGGGGGCGCGGGTCTAACTATGGCTACACCTTC.

The sample holds one count of this clone. Other DNA sequences in the sample encode the same CDR3. The V and J genes are TRBV5-6 and TRBJ2-7; no clear D gene. The CDR3 has 16 amino acids. Per the germline V gene, CDR1 is SGHDT and CDR2 is YYEEEE. The V gene lost 0 bases and the J gene lost 0 bases, with 13 bases spanning the gap. The CDR3 loop reads CASSLAPDRFSYEQYF. Here the CDR3 DNA reads TGTGCCAGCAGCTTGGCCCCAGATCGTTTCTCCTACGAGCAGTACTTC.

The V call is TRBV5-6, the J call TRBJ1-4, with unresolved D. Germline V gene data show CDR1 as SGHDT and CDR2 as YYEEEE. The CDR3 runs to 14 residues. The V end lost 3 bases, the J end lost 11 bases, and 17 bases lay between the germline ends. The CDR3 here is CASSSPDGIGKLFF. In DNA form, the CDR3 reads TGTGCCAGCAGCTCTCCGGACGGAATAGGTAAACTGTTTTTT. The variable domain in full, completed from reference TRBV5-6 and TRBJ1-4, reads DAGVTQSPTHLIKTRGQQVTLRCSPKSGHDTVSWYQQALGQGPQFIFQYYEEEERQRGNFPDRFSGHQFPNYSSELNVNALLLGDSALYLCASSSPDGIGKLFFGSGTQLSVL.

The chain has TRBV12-2 and TRBJ2-7; the D call of TRBD1 is as the table states it, not checked on the DNA. TRBV12-2 is a pseudogene segment. The length of the CDR3 is 19 residues. The CDR3 spells CASRLVFGRDRPRSYEQYF. The CDR3 nucleotides are TGTGCAAGTCGCTTAGTTTTTGGCCGGGACAGGCCACGGAGCTACGAGCAGTACTTC.

This clone was counted a single time. V usage is TRBV2 and J usage is TRBJ1-1; D remains unclear. CDR3 length: 12 residues. The V end lost 7 bases, the J end lost 1 base, and 7 bases lay between the germline ends. Germline V gene sequence: CDR1 SNHLY, CDR2 FYNNEI. The CDR3 protein is CASNIGNTEAFF. In DNA, the CDR3 is TGTGCCAGCAATATAGGGAACACTGAAGCTTTCTTT. The full variable domain, rest sourced from reference TRBV2 and TRBJ1-1, is EPEVTQTPSHQVTQMGQEVILRCVPISNHLYFYWYRQILGQKVEFLVSFYNNEISEKSEIFDDQFSVERPDGSNFTLKIRSTKLEDSAMYFCASNIGNTEAFFGQGTRLTVV.

This rearrangement joins TRBV5-6 to TRBJ2-4; 7 bases fit TRBD2. The CDR3 contains 18 residues. Trimming removed 4 bases from V and 1 base from J; junction bases left unmatched: 14. Germline V lookup: CDR1 SGHDT, CDR2 YYEEEE. The CDR3 DNA is TGTGCCAGCAGCCCCCTCGTAGCCAGAGCGGGGGCCAAAAACATTCAGTACTTC. Amino acids: CASSPLVARAGAKNIQYF.

The chain joins TRBV7-9 to TRBJ2-1, with D hard to call. CDR3 length equals 15 residues. The germline CDR1 and CDR2 sequences are SEHNR and FQNEAQ (reference sequence). V was cut by 1 base and J by 5 bases, with 12 bases left in between. Here the CDR3 reads CASSLGWAAHNEQFF. CDR3 coding DNA: TGTGCCAGCAGCTTAGGCTGGGCTGCCCACAATGAGCAGTTCTTC.

The V gene is TRBV27, the J gene TRBJ2-7; tentative D call: TRBD1 (6 bases). V was pared by 3 bases and J by 1 base, with 16 bases between. CDR1 and CDR2 (germline): MNHEY, SMNVEV (reference sequence). This CDR3 is built from 16 residues. This CDR3 is CASSFFPGAESYEQYF. The CDR3 bases are TGTGCCAGCAGTTTTTTCCCAGGGGCGGAATCCTACGAGCAGTACTTC.

This clone came up a few times. The chain has TRBV14 and TRBJ1-1; D is undetermined. Trimming took 7 bases from V and 1 from J, leaving 10 bases between them. Germline values: CDR1 SGHDN, CDR2 FVKESK. The CDR3 is made up of 13 amino acids. The CDR3, as DNA: TGTGCCAGCACCTTCTCGCGGAACACTGAAGCTTTCTTT. Amino acids: CASTFSRNTEAFF.

This rearrangement joins TRBV29-1 to TRBJ2-3, with D perhaps TRBD2 (6 bases). This CDR3 has 10 amino acids. Looked up from germline, CDR1 is SQVTM and CDR2 is ANQGSEA. V lost 4 bases, J lost 9 bases, and 8 bases lay in between. The CDR3 reads CSVGLETQYF. The CDR3, as DNA: TGCAGCGTTGGACTAGAAACGCAGTATTTT.

This chain uses TRBV5-1 with TRBJ2-7, with 7 bases aligning to TRBD1. The J segment lost 3 bases and the V segment lost 4 bases, leaving 7 bases of the junction unmatched. Germline V gene sequence: CDR1 SGHRS, CDR2 YFSETQ. The CDR3 is 14 residues long. The CDR3 region is CASSADREGYEQYF. The DNA of the CDR3 is TGCGCCAGCAGCGCTGACAGGGAAGGCTACGAGCAGTACTTC.

The V call is TRBV18, the J call TRBJ2-1, with TRBD2 identical over 8 bases. Losses at the gene ends were 5 bases for V and 3 bases for J; bases not matched to a gene: 3. Germline assignment: CDR1 KGHSH and CDR2 LQKENI. The CDR3 contains 14 residues. The CDR3 here is CASSFSGDYNEQFF. The CDR3 bases are TGTGCCAGCTCATTTAGCGGGGACTACAATGAGCAGTTCTTC.

This chain uses TRBV28 with TRBJ2-2, with D hard to call. This CDR3 spans 14 amino acids. Trimming cost V 4 bases and J 1 base, with 7 bases left between them. Per germline, CDR1 MDHEN and CDR2 SYDVKM. This chain's CDR3 is CASSSSRNTGELFF. The CDR3 region has the DNA TGTGCCAGCAGTTCCTCGCGGAACACCGGGGAGCTGTTTTTT.

CDR3 nucleotides: TGTGCCAGCAGCTTGACTGGGGGAACCGGGGAGCTGTTTTTT. It specifies CASSLTGGTGELFF. This chain uses TRBV5-6 with TRBJ2-2; D is perhaps TRBD1 or TRBD2 (5 bases each). Trimming took 1 base from V and 5 from J, leaving 9 bases between them. The CDR3 is made up of 14 amino acids. The V gene's germline CDR1 is SGHDT and CDR2 YYEEEE.

J is TRBJ2-1 and V is TRBV5-4; no firm D call. This CDR3 contains 13 residues. Germline V gene sequence: CDR1 SGHNT, CDR2 YYREEE (reference sequence). With 6 bases removed from V and 5 bases from J, the gap between germline ends came to 12 bases. CDR3 nucleotides: TGTGCCAGCAACTCCCCTGGGGACAATGAGCAGTTCTTC. The encoded protein is CASNSPGDNEQFF.

The chain carries TRBV10-2 and TRBJ2-4, with D unresolved. The CDR3 consists of 13 residues. V dropped 8 bases and J dropped 0 bases, with 8 bases sitting between them. Germline CDR1 is WSHSY and CDR2 is SAAADI. CDR3 bases: TGCGCCAGCGGGGTCCTAGCCAAAAACATTCAGTACTTC. It encodes CASGVLAKNIQYF.

The chain uses TRBV2 and TRBJ2-1; TRBD2 might be the D (5 bases). Trimming removed 3 bases from V and 7 bases from J, with 25 bases in between. CDR3 length: 18 residues. CDR1 is SNHLY and CDR2 is FYNNEI in the germline V gene. CDR3 nucleotide sequence: TGTGCCAGCAGTGACCGCCCCGGCGTGTGGGGAGCTCCAAATGAGCAGTTCTTC. Its translation is CASSDRPGVWGAPNEQFF.

The chain combines TRBV6-5 with TRBJ1-1; D is ambiguous. The CDR3 totals 13 residues. Germline V gene lookup returns CDR1 MNHEY and CDR2 SVGAGI. With 6 bases removed from V and 5 bases from J, the gap between germline ends came to 13 bases. CDR3 loop: CASRTTGRTEAFF. The CDR3 region has the DNA TGTGCCAGCAGAACTACGGGGAGGACTGAAGCTTTCTTT.